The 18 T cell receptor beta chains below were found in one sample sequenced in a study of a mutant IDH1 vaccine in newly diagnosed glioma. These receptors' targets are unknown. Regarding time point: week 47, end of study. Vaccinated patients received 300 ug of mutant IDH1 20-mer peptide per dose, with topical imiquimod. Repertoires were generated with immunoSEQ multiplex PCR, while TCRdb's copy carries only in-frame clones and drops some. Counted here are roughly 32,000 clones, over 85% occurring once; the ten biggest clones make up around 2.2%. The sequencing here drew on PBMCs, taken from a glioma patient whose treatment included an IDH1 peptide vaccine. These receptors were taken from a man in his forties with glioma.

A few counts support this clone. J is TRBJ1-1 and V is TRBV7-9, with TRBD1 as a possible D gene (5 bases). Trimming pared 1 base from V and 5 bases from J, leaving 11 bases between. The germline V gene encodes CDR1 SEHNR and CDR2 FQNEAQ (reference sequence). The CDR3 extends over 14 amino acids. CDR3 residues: CASSLDAGRTEAFF. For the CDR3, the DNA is TGTGCCAGCAGCTTAGATGCAGGGAGGACTGAAGCTTTCTTT. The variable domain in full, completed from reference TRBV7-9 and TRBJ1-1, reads DTGVSQNPRHKITKRGQNVTFRCDPISEHNRLYWYRQTLGQGPEFLTYFQNEAQLEKSRLLSDRFSAERPKGSFSTLEIQRTEQGDSAMYLCASSLDAGRTEAFFGQGTRLTVV.

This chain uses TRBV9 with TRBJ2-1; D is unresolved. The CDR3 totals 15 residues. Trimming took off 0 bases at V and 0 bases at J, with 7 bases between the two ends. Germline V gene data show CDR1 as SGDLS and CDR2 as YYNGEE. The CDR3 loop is CASSVDLSSYNEQFF. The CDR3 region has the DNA TGTGCCAGCAGCGTAGACTTGAGCTCCTACAATGAGCAGTTCTTC.

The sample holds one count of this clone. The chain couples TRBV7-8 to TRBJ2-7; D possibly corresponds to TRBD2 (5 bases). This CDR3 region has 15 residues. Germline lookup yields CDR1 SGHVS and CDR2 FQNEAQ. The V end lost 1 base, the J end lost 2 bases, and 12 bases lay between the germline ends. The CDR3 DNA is TGTGCCAGCAGCTTAGGCGCTAGCCAAGCCTACGAGCAGTACGTC. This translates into CASSLGASQAYEQYV.

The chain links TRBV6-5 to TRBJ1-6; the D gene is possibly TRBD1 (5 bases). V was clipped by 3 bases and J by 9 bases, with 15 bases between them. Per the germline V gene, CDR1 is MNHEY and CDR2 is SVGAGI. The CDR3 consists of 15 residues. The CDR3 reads CASSYRGLGGSPLHF. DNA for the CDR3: TGTGCCAGCAGTTATCGCGGCCTCGGGGGTTCACCCCTCCACTTT.

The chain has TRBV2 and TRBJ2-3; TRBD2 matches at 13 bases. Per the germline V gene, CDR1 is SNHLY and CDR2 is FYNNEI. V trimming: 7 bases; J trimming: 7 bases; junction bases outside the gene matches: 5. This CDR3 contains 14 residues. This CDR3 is CASKTSGGYYTQYF. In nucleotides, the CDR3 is TGTGCCAGCAAGACTAGCGGGGGGTATTATACGCAGTATTTT.

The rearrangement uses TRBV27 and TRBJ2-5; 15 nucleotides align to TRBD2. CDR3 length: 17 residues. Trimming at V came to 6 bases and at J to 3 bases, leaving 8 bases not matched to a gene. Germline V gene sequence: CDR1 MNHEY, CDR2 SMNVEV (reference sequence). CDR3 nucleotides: TGTGCCAGCAGCGAGGGACTAGCGGGGGGCAAGAAAGAGACCCAGTACTTC. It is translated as CASSEGLAGGKKETQYF.

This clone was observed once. The CDR3 reads CASSIDTVSGNTIYF. The CDR3 DNA reads as TGTGCCAGCAGCATAGACACCGTCTCTGGAAACACCATATATTTT. The rearrangement links TRBV7-9 to TRBJ1-3, with D hard to call. The CDR3 is 15 residues long. Trimming removed 5 bases at V and 0 bases at J, with 11 bases between. Germline-derived CDR1 and CDR2 are SEHNR and FQNEAQ (reference sequence). The complete variable domain, with remaining parts taken from reference TRBV7-9 and TRBJ1-3, reads DTGVSQNPRHKITKRGQNVTFRCDPISEHNRLYWYRQTLGQGPEFLTYFQNEAQLEKSRLLSDRFSAERPKGSFSTLEIQRTEQGDSAMYLCASSIDTVSGNTIYFGEGSWLTVV.

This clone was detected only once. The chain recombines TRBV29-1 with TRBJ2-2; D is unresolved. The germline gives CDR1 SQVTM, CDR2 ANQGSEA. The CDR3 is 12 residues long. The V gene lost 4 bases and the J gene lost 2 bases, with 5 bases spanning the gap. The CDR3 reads CSVVDNTGELFF. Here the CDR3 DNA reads TGCAGCGTTGTCGATAACACCGGGGAGCTGTTTTTT.

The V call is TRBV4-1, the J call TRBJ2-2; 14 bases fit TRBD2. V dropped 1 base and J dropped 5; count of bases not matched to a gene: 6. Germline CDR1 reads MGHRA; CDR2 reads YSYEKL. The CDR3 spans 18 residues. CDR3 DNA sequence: TGCGCCAGCAGCCAAGGGGGACTAGCGGGAGTAGGAACCGGGGAGCTGTTTTTT. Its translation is CASSQGGLAGVGTGELFF.

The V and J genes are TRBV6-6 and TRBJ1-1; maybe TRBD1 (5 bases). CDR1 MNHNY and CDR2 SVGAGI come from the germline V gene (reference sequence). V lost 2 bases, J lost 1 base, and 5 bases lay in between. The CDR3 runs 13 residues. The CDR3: CASSYGQNTEAFF. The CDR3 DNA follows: TGTGCCAGCAGTTACGGACAGAACACTGAAGCTTTCTTT.

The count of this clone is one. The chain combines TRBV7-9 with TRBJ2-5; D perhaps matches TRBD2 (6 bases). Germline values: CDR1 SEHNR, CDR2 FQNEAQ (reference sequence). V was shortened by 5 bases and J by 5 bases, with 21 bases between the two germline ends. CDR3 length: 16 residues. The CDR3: CASSRRSDYKGETQYF. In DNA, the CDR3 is TGTGCCAGCAGCCGGCGTTCGGACTACAAGGGGGAGACCCAGTACTTC. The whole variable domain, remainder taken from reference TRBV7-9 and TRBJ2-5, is DTGVSQNPRHKITKRGQNVTFRCDPISEHNRLYWYRQTLGQGPEFLTYFQNEAQLEKSRLLSDRFSAERPKGSFSTLEIQRTEQGDSAMYLCASSRRSDYKGETQYFGPGTRLLVL.

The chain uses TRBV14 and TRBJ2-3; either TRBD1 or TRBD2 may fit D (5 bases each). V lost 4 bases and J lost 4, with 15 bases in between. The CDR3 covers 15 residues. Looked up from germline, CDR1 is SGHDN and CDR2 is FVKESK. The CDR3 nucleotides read TGTGCCAGCAGCCGAGGGGATTGGGCCCCAGATACGCAGTATTTT. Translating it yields CASSRGDWAPDTQYF.

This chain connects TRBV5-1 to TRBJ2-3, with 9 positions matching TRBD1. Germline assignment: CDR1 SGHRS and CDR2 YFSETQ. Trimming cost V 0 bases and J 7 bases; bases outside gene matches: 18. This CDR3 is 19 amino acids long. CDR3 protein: CASSLGEGTRDRAFYTQYF. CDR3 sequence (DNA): TGCGCCAGCAGCTTGGGTGAGGGTACCCGGGACAGGGCCTTCTATACGCAGTATTTT.

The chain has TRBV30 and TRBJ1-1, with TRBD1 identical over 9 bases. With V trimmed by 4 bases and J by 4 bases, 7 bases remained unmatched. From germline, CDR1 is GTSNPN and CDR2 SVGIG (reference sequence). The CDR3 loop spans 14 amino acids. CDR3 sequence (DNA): TGTGCCTGGACCGGGACAGGGTGGGGCACTGAAGCTTTCTTT. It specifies CAWTGTGWGTEAFF.

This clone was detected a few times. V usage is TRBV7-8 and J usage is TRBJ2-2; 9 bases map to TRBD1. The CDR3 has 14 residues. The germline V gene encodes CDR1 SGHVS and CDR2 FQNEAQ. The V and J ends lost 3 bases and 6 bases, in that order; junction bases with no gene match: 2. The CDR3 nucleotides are TGTGCCAGCAGCTTTGGGACAGGGTCCGGGGAGCTGTTTTTT. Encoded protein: CASSFGTGSGELFF. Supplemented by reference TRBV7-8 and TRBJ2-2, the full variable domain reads GAGVSQSPRYKVAKRGQDVALRCDPISGHVSLFWYQQALGQGPEFLTYFQNEAQLDKSGLPSDRFFAERPEGSVSTLKIQRTQQEDSAVYLCASSFGTGSGELFFGEGSRLTVL.

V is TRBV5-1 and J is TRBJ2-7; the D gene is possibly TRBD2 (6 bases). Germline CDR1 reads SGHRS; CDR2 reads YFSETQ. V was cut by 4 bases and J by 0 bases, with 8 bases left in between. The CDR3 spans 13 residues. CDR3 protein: CASSLTSSYEQYF. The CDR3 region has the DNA TGCGCCAGCAGCCTGACTAGCTCCTACGAGCAGTACTTC.

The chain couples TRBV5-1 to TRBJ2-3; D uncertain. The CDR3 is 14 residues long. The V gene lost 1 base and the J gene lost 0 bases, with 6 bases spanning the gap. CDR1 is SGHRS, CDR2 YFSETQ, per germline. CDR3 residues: CASSLNPSTDTQYF. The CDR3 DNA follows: TGCGCCAGCAGCTTGAACCCTAGCACAGATACGCAGTATTTT.

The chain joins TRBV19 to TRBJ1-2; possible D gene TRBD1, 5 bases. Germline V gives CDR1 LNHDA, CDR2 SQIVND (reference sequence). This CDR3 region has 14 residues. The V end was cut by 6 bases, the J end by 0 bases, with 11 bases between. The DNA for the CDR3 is TGTGCCAGTAGCCCCCGGACAACTAACTATGGCTACACCTTC. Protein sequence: CASSPRTTNYGYTF.